This entry lists 18 T cell receptor beta chains sequenced from one sample in a study of CD8 T cells in Susac syndrome. RNA was extracted with the RNeasy kit, and a quantity of roughly 0.5 to 1 ug was reverse transcribed using random hexamers. One entry per CDR3 protein, called by TCRdb with MiXCR from the immunoSEQ multiplex PCR reads. Counted here are 200,000 to 300,000 distinct CDR3 sequences, less than 96% occurring once; the ten biggest clones make up less than 0.11%. The sequenced sample was CD4+ T cells from PBMCs. The source is a human donor with Susac syndrome.

The V and J genes are TRBV6-5 and TRBJ2-2, with 9 positions matching TRBD1. The CDR3 has 14 residues. V lost 6 bases to trimming and J lost 4 bases; unmatched junction nucleotides: 3. Germline CDR1 MNHEY, CDR2 SVGAGI. The CDR3 coding sequence is TGTGCCAGCAGCAGACAGGGGGTCACCGGGGAGCTGTTTTTT. It translates to CASSRQGVTGELFF.

This chain joins TRBV3-1 and TRBJ2-1, with 8 bases fitting TRBD2. The CDR3 contains 16 residues. Unmatched junction bases numbered 15, after V lost 4 bases and J lost 10 bases. Germline V gene data show CDR1 as LGHDT and CDR2 as YNNKEL (reference sequence). CDR3 DNA sequence: TGTGCCAGCAGCCTAGAGGGCCTAGCGGGCGTCGGCGAGCAGTTCTTC. Translated, it gives CASSLEGLAGVGEQFF.

The chain has TRBV4-2 and TRBJ2-7; 14 bases line up with TRBD2. This CDR3 is built from 16 residues. CDR1 is LGHNA, CDR2 YNFKEQ, per germline. The trim removed 2 bases at V and 6 bases at J, leaving 6 bases unmatched. CDR3 amino acids: CASSQLGLAGDSEQYF. The CDR3 DNA is TGTGCCAGCAGCCAACTGGGACTAGCGGGAGATTCCGAGCAGTACTTC.

This clonotype came up once. The chain has TRBV6-5 and TRBJ1-1; unclear D gene. V shed 0 bases and J shed 3 bases, with 11 bases lying between them. The CDR3 spans 15 residues. The V gene's germline CDR1 is MNHEY and CDR2 SVGAGI. This CDR3 reads CASSYSRIGYTEAFF. CDR3 sequence (DNA): TGTGCCAGCAGTTACTCCAGAATTGGGTACACTGAAGCTTTCTTT.

The chain recombines TRBV7-9 with TRBJ2-3; D is unresolved. Germline values: CDR1 SEHNR, CDR2 FQNEAQ (reference sequence). The length of the CDR3 is 13 residues. The V gene lost 1 base and the J gene lost 5 bases, with 7 bases spanning the gap. The CDR3 here is CASSLGTRDTQYF. The CDR3 DNA sequence: TGTGCCAGCAGCTTAGGGACCAGAGATACGCAGTATTTT.

This chain connects TRBV12-3 or TRBV12-4 to TRBJ1-2, with D perhaps matching TRBD1 (6 bases). The CDR3 has 13 amino acids. Trimming stripped 6 bases from V and 8 bases from J, with 16 bases between. The CDR3 nucleotides read TGTGCCAGCAGGGGGACACAGGAGTGGGGCTACACCTTC. Protein product: CASRGTQEWGYTF.

The chain couples TRBV4-1 to TRBJ2-7; 10 positions match TRBD2. Per germline, CDR1 MGHRA and CDR2 YSYEKL. V shed 5 bases and J 6 bases; nucleotides not matched to a gene: 10. CDR3 length: 15 residues. In DNA form, the CDR3 reads TGCGCCAGCAGCATAGCGGGAGGCCCCCTCCCCGAGCAGTACTTC. It specifies CASSIAGGPLPEQYF.

The chain carries TRBV7-9 and TRBJ2-6; D is tentatively TRBD1 or TRBD2 (5 bases each). Trimming removed 5 bases at V and 9 bases at J, with 11 bases between. The CDR3 covers 13 residues. From germline, CDR1 is SEHNR and CDR2 FQNEAQ (reference sequence). The CDR3 reads CASSPGTVNVLTF. The CDR3 coding sequence is TGTGCCAGCAGCCCCGGGACCGTCAACGTCCTGACTTTC.

V is TRBV29-1 and J is TRBJ1-1, with D unresolved. CDR1 SQVTM and CDR2 ANQGSEA come from the germline V gene. The CDR3 covers 10 residues. The V gene lost 4 bases and the J gene lost 8 bases, with 8 bases spanning the gap. The CDR3 nucleotides read TGCAGCGTTGTGAATCGAGAAGCTTTCTTT. Its protein product is CSVVNREAFF.

The genes are TRBV29-1 and TRBJ2-1, with 11 bases identical to TRBD1. This CDR3 is built from 15 residues. Trimming removed 7 bases from V and 5 bases from J; junction bases left unmatched: 10. Germline lookup yields CDR1 SQVTM and CDR2 ANQGSEA. CDR3 in DNA: TGCAGCGCCAGGACAGGGGGCAAAGGGGACAATGAGCAGTTCTTC. This codes for CSARTGGKGDNEQFF.

The chain employs TRBV20-1 and TRBJ2-7, with TRBD2 matching 10 bases. Germline loops: CDR1 DFQATT, CDR2 SNEGSKA (reference sequence). J lost 2 bases, V lost 4 bases, and 8 bases had no gene match. The CDR3 runs to 15 residues. CDR3 sequence reads: CSAIKGSGGTYEQYF. The CDR3 bases are TGCAGTGCTATCAAGGGTAGCGGGGGGACCTACGAGCAGTACTTC.

This chain links TRBV24-1 with TRBJ2-1; TRBD2 matches 7 bases. The V gene end was trimmed by 7 bases and the J gene end by 6 bases; junction bases not matched to a gene: 11. This CDR3 is 15 amino acids long. Per germline, CDR1 KGHDR and CDR2 SFDVKD. CDR3: CATSPRTSLANEQFF. The CDR3 coding sequence is TGTGCCACCAGCCCCAGGACTAGTTTGGCCAATGAGCAGTTCTTC.

The rearrangement uses TRBV29-1 and TRBJ2-3; tentative D call: TRBD1 (5 bases). CDR1 is SQVTM and CDR2 is ANQGSEA in the germline V gene. The CDR3 is 15 residues long. V gave up 3 bases and J gave up 0 bases, with 13 bases separating them. CDR3 in amino acids: CSVDGAAGSTDTQYF. CDR3 nucleotides: TGCAGCGTTGACGGTGCGGCAGGGAGCACAGATACGCAGTATTTT.

V gene TRBV29-1 combines with J gene TRBJ2-3; D is unclear. This CDR3 spans 11 amino acids. The germline V and J ends were trimmed by 3 bases and 6 bases, with 7 bases remaining between them. Germline loops: CDR1 SQVTM, CDR2 ANQGSEA. CDR3 in DNA: TGCAGCGTTGAGAGTAGCGATACGCAGTATTTT. The encoded protein is CSVESSDTQYF.

V usage is TRBV28 and J usage is TRBJ2-7; possible D gene TRBD2, 5 bases. The CDR3 has 13 residues. Trimming cost V 5 bases and J 6 bases, with 14 bases left between them. Germline CDR1 and CDR2: MDHEN and SYDVKM. For the CDR3, the DNA is TGTGCCAGCAGTCCCCTACCCGGAGGCGAGCAGTACTTC. As protein: CASSPLPGGEQYF.

The rearrangement links TRBV30 to TRBJ2-5; 7 bases map to TRBD2. The V gene end was trimmed by 1 base and the J gene end by 4 bases; junction bases not matched to a gene: 9. Germline CDR1 reads GTSNPN; CDR2 reads SVGIG (reference sequence). The CDR3 contains 15 residues. CDR3 coding DNA: TGTGCCTGGAGTGCTGGGGGGGGAGAGGGAGAGACCCAGTACTTC. It specifies CAWSAGGGEGETQYF.

The CDR3 DNA is TGTGCCAGCAGCCCTCAGGGTGGCACTAATGAAAAACTGTTTTTT. As protein: CASSPQGGTNEKLFF. The rearrangement uses TRBV3-1 and TRBJ1-4; possibly TRBD1 for D (5 bases). CDR1 and CDR2 from the germline V gene are LGHDT and YNNKEL (reference sequence). V lost 4 bases, J lost 2 bases, and 11 bases lay in between. This CDR3 has 15 amino acids.

V is TRBV5-1 and J is TRBJ2-2; 9 nucleotides align to TRBD1. The CDR3 covers 15 residues. Germline lookup yields CDR1 SGHRS and CDR2 YFSETQ. V lost 6 bases and J lost 6; bases outside the gene matches: 9. The CDR3 nucleotides read TGCGCCAGCAAAATCGAACAGGGGGCGGCCGGGGAGCTGTTTTTT. It yields the protein CASKIEQGAAGELFF.